What follows are 31 T cell receptor beta chains derived from one specimen sequenced in a study of blood T cells in healthy people across ages. It was with a sample-barcoded 5' primer and a J-beta primer mix that a second PCR of roughly 7 to 11 cycles was run. TCRdb processed the 5' RACE reads anew with MiXCR; each CDR3 protein has one entry. The data hold under 750,000 distinct CDR3 sequences, with more than 45% observed a single time. The specimen was blood. The receptors derive from an elderly man in good health.

This clonotype was found a few times. The chain carries TRBV29-1 and TRBJ2-1, with D possibly matching TRBD2 (6 bases). This CDR3 has 11 residues. The germline V gene has CDR1 SQVTM and CDR2 ANQGSEA. The CDR3 here is CVGAKGGEQFF. The CDR3 bases are TGCGTCGGGGCAAAGGGAGGTGAGCAGTTCTTC.

The V call is TRBV20-1, the J call TRBJ2-1; 10 positions agree with TRBD1. V gave up 6 bases and J gave up 4 bases; unmatched junction bases: 3. CDR1 is DFQATT, CDR2 SNEGSKA, per germline (reference sequence). The CDR3 length is 13 residues. CDR3 in DNA: TGCAGTGCCCCGGGACAGGGGTACAATGAGCAGTTCTTC. Its protein is CSAPGQGYNEQFF.

This clonotype was found once. An end of the junction differs from the germline gene, which may be a read error. The chain uses TRBV12-3 or TRBV12-4 and TRBJ1-2; D remains ambiguous. This CDR3 has 14 residues. The CDR3 region is CASSFGTDNYGHTF. The CDR3 DNA follows: TGTGCCAGCAGTTTTGGTACAGATAACTATGGCCACACCTTC.

The chain uses TRBV28 and TRBJ2-7; D gene unclear. The germline gives CDR1 MDHEN, CDR2 SYDVKM. The ends were cut back, 5 bases at V and 3 bases at J, with 8 bases in the middle. CDR3 size: 12 residues. CDR3 sequence reads: CASSPQRYEQYF. The CDR3 bases are TGTGCCAGCAGTCCCCAGCGCTACGAGCAGTACTTC. Based on the CDR3 plus reference TRBV28 and TRBJ2-7, the full variable domain is DVKVTQSSRYLVKRTGEKVFLECVQDMDHENMFWYRQDPGLGLRLIYFSYDVKMKEKGDIPEGYSVSREKKERFSLILESASTNQTSMYLCASSPQRYEQYFGPGTRLTVT.

This clonotype was counted a few times. This chain connects TRBV12-3 or TRBV12-4 to TRBJ1-2, with D uncertain. V was clipped by 6 bases and J by 5 bases, with 19 bases between them. The CDR3 runs 15 residues. CDR3 protein: CASSPPRGNEYGYTF. CDR3 DNA sequence: TGTGCCAGCAGCCCCCCCCGGGGTAACGAATATGGCTACACCTTC.

The J gene is TRBJ2-3, the V gene TRBV7-8; perhaps TRBD2 as D (5 bases). V was shortened by 4 bases and J by 6 bases, with 11 bases between the two germline ends. Germline V gene data show CDR1 as SGHVS and CDR2 as FQNEAQ. There are 13 residues in the CDR3. DNA of the CDR3: TGTGCCAGCAGCTGGCGCGAGGGTGATACGCAGTATTTT. Translation: CASSWREGDTQYF.

The chain links TRBV7-2 to TRBJ2-2; TRBD2 aligns across 14 bases. Germline loops: CDR1 SGHTA, CDR2 FQGNSA. V was clipped by 3 bases and J by 8 bases; unmatched bases: 2. CDR3 size: 15 residues. CDR3 in DNA: TGTGCCAGCAGCTTCGGACTAGCGGGAGGAGGGGAGCTGTTTTTT. As protein: CASSFGLAGGGELFF.

The CDR3 DNA reads TGTGCCAGCAGCTCACAGGAAGGGGGGACGTCTTTTGCCTACGAGCAGTACTTC. It translates to CASSSQEGGTSFAYEQYF. J is TRBJ2-7 and V is TRBV7-9, with D possibly being TRBD1 or TRBD2 (6 bases each). V was cut by 4 bases and J by 2 bases, with 24 bases left in between. The length of the CDR3 is 18 residues. Germline assignment: CDR1 SEHNR and CDR2 FQNEAQ (reference sequence).

The chain uses TRBV7-9 and TRBJ2-5, with 9 bases fitting TRBD1. CDR1 and CDR2 (germline): SEHNR, FQNEAQ (reference sequence). The J segment lost 3 bases and the V segment lost 0 bases, leaving 8 bases of the junction unmatched. The CDR3 is 17 residues long. The CDR3 reads CASSLAADRGWEETQYF. CDR3 sequence (DNA): TGTGCCAGCAGCTTAGCGGCGGACAGGGGATGGGAAGAGACCCAGTACTTC.

This clonotype was found a few times. A read error may be the cause here, since a much bigger clone is one base away. This sequence joins TRBV6-5 and TRBJ2-1; tentatively, D is TRBD1 (5 bases). The CDR3 covers 14 residues. Germline values: CDR1 MNHEY, CDR2 SVGAGI. V shed 5 bases and J shed 8 bases, with 16 bases lying between them. The CDR3 loop is CASSDIGAEDEQFF. The CDR3 nucleotides read TGTGCCAGCAGTGACATAGGGGCCGAGGATGAGCAGTTCTTC.

The gene calls are TRBV9 and TRBJ2-1, with 8 bases that match TRBD1. The CDR3 loop spans 16 amino acids. V trimming: 0 bases; J trimming: 3 bases; junction bases outside the gene matches: 5. Germline loops: CDR1 SGDLS, CDR2 YYNGEE. CDR3 sequence (DNA): TGTGCCAGCAGCGTAGGGGGACAGGTCCTCTACAATGAGCAGTTCTTC. Translating gives CASSVGGQVLYNEQFF.

J is TRBJ2-7 and V is TRBV29-1; 10 bases are shared with TRBD2. Germline CDR1 and CDR2: SQVTM and ANQGSEA. With 5 bases clipped from V and 2 bases from J, the junction kept 3 bases outside the gene matches. The CDR3 runs 13 residues. DNA for the CDR3: TGCAGCGTTATAGCGGGAGGACCCTACGAGCAGTACTTC. This encodes CSVIAGGPYEQYF.

Points on this clonotype: A single base separates this from a much larger clone, so it may be a read error. V and J are TRBV29-1 and TRBJ2-7; 7 bases are shared with TRBD1. V gave up 5 bases and J gave up 0 bases; unmatched junction bases: 10. Per the germline V gene, CDR1 is SQVTM and CDR2 is ANQGSEA. The length of the CDR3 is 15 residues. CDR3 amino acids: CSVTRQGGSSYEQYF. The CDR3 DNA sequence: TGCAGCGTTACGCGACAGGGTGGAAGCTCCTACGAGCAGTACTTC.

This clonotype appeared a few times. This chain connects TRBV10-3 to TRBJ2-3; 8 bases align to TRBD1. After removal of 5 bases from V and 2 bases from J, the junction contained 12 bases not matched to a gene. The CDR3 consists of 17 residues. CDR1 ENHRY and CDR2 SYGVKD come from the germline V gene. The CDR3 DNA reads as TGTGCCATCAGTCGTGGGCAGGGGGCCGAGAACACAGATACGCAGTATTTT. Protein product: CAISRGQGAENTDTQYF.

This clonotype was detected a few times. This chain uses TRBV24-1 with TRBJ2-5; no clear D. Per the germline V gene, CDR1 is KGHDR and CDR2 is SFDVKD. This CDR3 contains 13 residues. V gave up 5 bases and J gave up 2 bases, with 8 bases separating them. CDR3 region: CATSGRAQETQYF. The DNA of the CDR3 is TGTGCCACCAGTGGGCGAGCACAAGAGACCCAGTACTTC.

This clonotype was seen only a few times. The chain recombines TRBV29-1 with TRBJ2-1; 7 positions agree with TRBD1. CDR1 and CDR2 from the germline V gene are SQVTM and ANQGSEA. The CDR3 runs to 15 residues. V dropped 6 bases and J dropped 0; count of bases not matched to a gene: 8. CDR3 loop: CSVAGTANSYNEQFF. The DNA for the CDR3 is TGCAGCGTCGCCGGGACAGCAAACTCCTACAATGAGCAGTTCTTC.

J is TRBJ2-1 and V is TRBV29-1; D is possibly TRBD1 (6 bases). Trimming took off 5 bases at V and 9 bases at J, with 17 bases between the two ends. CDR3 size: 13 residues. Germline CDR1 is SQVTM and CDR2 is ANQGSEA. CDR3 amino acids: CSVQGIGQGEQFF. In nucleotides, the CDR3 is TGCAGCGTTCAGGGGATAGGTCAGGGTGAGCAGTTCTTC.

V gene TRBV5-1 combines with J gene TRBJ1-3; D might be TRBD1 (5 bases). Germline V gives CDR1 SGHRS, CDR2 YFSETQ. V was pared by 4 bases and J by 2 bases, with 10 bases between. There are 14 residues in the CDR3. Here the CDR3 DNA reads TGCGCCAGCAGCCCGCAGGGTCCTGGAAACACCATATATTTT. Translating it yields CASSPQGPGNTIYF.

This clonotype was found a few times. V gene TRBV7-2 combines with J gene TRBJ2-3; D assignment may be TRBD1 or TRBD2 (6 bases each). From germline, CDR1 is SGHTA and CDR2 FQGNSA. The V gene lost 5 bases and the J gene lost 1 base, with 13 bases spanning the gap. This CDR3 is 15 amino acids long. In nucleotides, the CDR3 is TGTGCCAGCAGCCGGGGGACACCCCGCACAGATACGCAGTATTTT. Translation gives CASSRGTPRTDTQYF.

This clonotype came up a few times. A read error may be the cause here, since a much bigger clone is one base away. The chain is built from TRBV6-1 and TRBJ2-1, with 8 bases lining up with TRBD2. Germline CDR1 is MNHNS and CDR2 is SASEGT. This CDR3 has 15 residues. This CDR3 reads CAGSKAGAIYNEQFF. The CDR3 DNA follows: TGTGCCGGCAGTAAAGCGGGGGCCATCTACAATGAGCAGTTCTTC.

This sequence joins TRBV5-1 and TRBJ2-1, with TRBD1 identical over 10 bases. V lost 4 bases to trimming and J lost 8 bases; unmatched junction nucleotides: 12. Germline loops: CDR1 SGHRS, CDR2 YFSETQ. CDR3 length: 16 residues. The CDR3 spells CASSVEAGQGFDEQFF. The CDR3 nucleotides read TGCGCCAGCAGCGTGGAAGCGGGACAGGGGTTCGATGAGCAGTTCTTC.

This clonotype was picked up many times. V and J are TRBV6-5 and TRBJ2-7; a possible D gene is TRBD1 (5 bases). The CDR3 has 18 residues. Germline loops: CDR1 MNHEY, CDR2 SVGAGI. The V gene lost 4 bases and the J gene lost 3 bases, with 25 bases spanning the gap. In DNA, the CDR3 is TGTGCCAGCAGTTTCAACCCTCGGACACGGGTAACCCTCTACGAGCAGTACTTC. This translates into CASSFNPRTRVTLYEQYF.

This clonotype was observed a few times. The CDR3 coding sequence is TGCGCCAGCAGCCCCGGGGTAGCTGGGCAGTTCTTC. The encoded protein is CASSPGVAGQFF. The genes are TRBV5-1 and TRBJ2-1; D possibly corresponds to TRBD2 (5 bases). There are 12 residues in the CDR3. The germline V gene has CDR1 SGHRS and CDR2 YFSETQ. Trimming left V 4 bases short and J 12 bases short, with 14 bases between.

This clonotype was seen a handful of times. The junction does not match germline at one end; this may be a read error. This chain uses TRBV6-6 with TRBJ1-4; 7 nucleotides line up with TRBD1. CDR3 length: 16 amino acids. Germline CDR1 MNHNY, CDR2 SVGAGI (reference sequence). DNA of the CDR3: TGTGCCAGCAGTTACTCGATTTCAGGGGGTAATGAGAAACTGTTTTTT. The encoded protein is CASSYSISGGNEKLFF.

A few counts support this clonotype. The V call is TRBV2, the J call TRBJ2-5, with D possibly TRBD2 on 6 matching bases. The DNA end is a closer match to TRBJ2-7, so the J assignment may be wrong. Germline V gene sequence: CDR1 SNHLY, CDR2 FYNNEI. The CDR3 runs 13 residues. The CDR3 loop is CASSEALGGEQYF. Here the CDR3 DNA reads TGTGCCAGCAGTGAAGCCTTGGGGGGCGAGCAGTACTTC.

This clonotype was detected only a few times. J is TRBJ2-6 and V is TRBV4-3, with TRBD1 matching over 7 bases. V lost 4 bases, J lost 2 bases, and 11 bases stayed unmatched. The CDR3 runs to 18 residues. Germline-derived CDR1 and CDR2 are LGHNA and YSLEER. The CDR3 spells CASSLQFGRGTGANVLTF. The CDR3 DNA reads as TGCGCCAGCAGCCTCCAATTCGGCAGGGGGACTGGGGCCAACGTCCTGACTTTC.

The chain has TRBV20-1 and TRBJ1-2; TRBD1 matches 8 bases. The CDR3 runs 12 residues. Germline V gene lookup returns CDR1 DFQATT and CDR2 SNEGSKA (reference sequence). The trim removed 1 base at V and 8 bases at J, leaving 3 bases unmatched. Here the CDR3 DNA reads TGCAGTGCTAGAGCAGGGGGCATCGGCTACACCTTC. Protein sequence: CSARAGGIGYTF.

A few counts support this clonotype. The rearrangement links TRBV10-3 to TRBJ1-1; no clear D. The CDR3 has 11 residues. Germline V CDR1 and CDR2: ENHRY, SYGVKD. Trimming pared 4 bases from V and 3 bases from J, leaving 3 bases between. The CDR3 is CAISGDTEAFF. CDR3 bases: TGTGCCATCAGTGGGGACACTGAAGCTTTCTTT.

The CDR3 nucleotides read TGTGCCAGCTCACCACGGGGGGGCCACTACAATGAGCAGTTCTTC. It encodes CASSPRGGHYNEQFF. The V and J genes are TRBV18 and TRBJ2-1; D might be TRBD2 (7 bases). V was cut by 1 base and J by 3 bases, with 10 bases left in between. The CDR3 extends over 15 amino acids. CDR1 is KGHSH and CDR2 is LQKENI in the germline V gene.

The V and J genes are TRBV11-3 and TRBJ2-4, with 9 positions matching TRBD2. The CDR3 totals 14 residues. Per germline, CDR1 SGHNT and CDR2 YENEEA. V shed 5 bases, J shed 7 bases, and the junction held 6 bases outside the gene matches. The CDR3 bases are TGTGCCAGCAGCGTCACTAGCGGGTCGAACATTCAGTACTTC. This translates into CASSVTSGSNIQYF.

DNA for the CDR3: TGTGCCAGCAGTTTTGGACAGGGACGGAATCAGCCCCAGCATTTT. Translating gives CASSFGQGRNQPQHF. The chain recombines TRBV12-3 or TRBV12-4 with TRBJ1-5, with 8 bases lining up with TRBD1. This CDR3 has 15 amino acids. The J segment lost 4 bases and the V segment lost 3 bases, leaving 5 bases of the junction unmatched.